This TCR beta chain was recorded in a study of PD-1 blockade in classical Hodgkin lymphoma. About this clone: The antigen remains unidentified.

Study-wide findings and caveats: According to reports, newly diagnosed patients had lower baseline TCR diversity than healthy donors, and relapsed/refractory patients had lower baseline TCR diversity still. The origin of the repertoire differences remains undefined, with disease activity or prior therapy as possible causes.

The table came from immunoSEQ multiplex PCR; TCRdb's copy has only in-frame clones and leaves some out. Among roughly 70,000 clones listed, 93% were seen once. Described time point: newly diagnosed, previously untreated cHL patient sample. Untreated, newly diagnosed classical Hodgkin lymphoma PBMCs were used for comparison. Sequencing used peripheral blood mononuclear cells (PBMCs). This receptor was taken from a human donor with classical Hodgkin lymphoma.

As DNA, the CDR3 is TGCGCCAGCAGCCAAGAAAGTCGCCTAGCCTACAATGAGCAGTTCTTC. This encodes CASSQESRLAYNEQFF. V gene TRBV4-3 combines with J gene TRBJ2-1; no reliable D call. Germline lookup yields CDR1 LGHNA and CDR2 YSLEER. Trimming took off 0 bases at V and 2 bases at J, with 11 bases between the two ends. The CDR3 totals 16 residues.